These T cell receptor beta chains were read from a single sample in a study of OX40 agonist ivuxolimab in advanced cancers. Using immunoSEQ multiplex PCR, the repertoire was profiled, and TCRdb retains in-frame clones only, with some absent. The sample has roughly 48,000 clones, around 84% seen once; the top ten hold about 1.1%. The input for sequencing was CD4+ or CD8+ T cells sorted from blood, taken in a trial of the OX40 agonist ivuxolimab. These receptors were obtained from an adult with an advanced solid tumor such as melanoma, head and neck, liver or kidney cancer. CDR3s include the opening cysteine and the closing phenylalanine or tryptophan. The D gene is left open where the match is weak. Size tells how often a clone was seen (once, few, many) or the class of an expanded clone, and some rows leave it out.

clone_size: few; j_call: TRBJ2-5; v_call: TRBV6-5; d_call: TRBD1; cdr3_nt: TGTGCCAGCAGTTACGCGACAGGGGAAGAGACCCAGTACTTC; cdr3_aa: CASSYATGEETQYF
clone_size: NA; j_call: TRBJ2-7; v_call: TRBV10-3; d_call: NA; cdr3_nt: TGTGCCATCAGTGAACCCGACAGGACCTACGAGCAGTACTTC; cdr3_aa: CAISEPDRTYEQYF
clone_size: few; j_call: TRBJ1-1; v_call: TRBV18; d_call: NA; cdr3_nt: TGTGCCAGCTCACCGTCCGTGGAGTCGAACACTGAAGCTTTCTTT; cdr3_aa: CASSPSVESNTEAFF
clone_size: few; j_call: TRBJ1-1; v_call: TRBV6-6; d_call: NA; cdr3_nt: TGTGCCAGCATTGACTGGGGGGGGAACACTGAAGCTTTCTTT; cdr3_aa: CASIDWGGNTEAFF
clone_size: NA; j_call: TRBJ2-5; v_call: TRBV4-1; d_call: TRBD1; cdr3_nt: TGCGCCAGCAGCCAACGGGACAGGCCAGGGGAGACCCAGTACTTC; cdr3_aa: CASSQRDRPGETQYF
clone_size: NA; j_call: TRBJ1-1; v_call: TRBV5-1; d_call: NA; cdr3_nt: TGCGCCAGCAGCACCAAGTTTTGGCAGGGGAACACTGAAGCTTTCTTT; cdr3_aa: CASSTKFWQGNTEAFF
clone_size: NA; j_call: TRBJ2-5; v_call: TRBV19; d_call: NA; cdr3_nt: TGTGCCAGTAGTATAACGGCTAGAGAGACCCAGTACTTC; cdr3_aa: CASSITARETQYF
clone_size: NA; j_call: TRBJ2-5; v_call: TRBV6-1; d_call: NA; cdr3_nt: TGTGCCAGCAGCGGGGCCGCCGGGGCCTGGGGGACCCAGTACTTC; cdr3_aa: CASSGAAGAWGTQYF
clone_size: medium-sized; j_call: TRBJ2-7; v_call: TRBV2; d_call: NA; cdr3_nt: TGTGCCAGCAGAGCCGGGGGTCTTACCTACGAGCAGTACTTC; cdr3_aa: CASRAGGLTYEQYF
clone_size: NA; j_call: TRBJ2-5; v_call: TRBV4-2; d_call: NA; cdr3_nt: TGTGCCAGCAGCCAAGAGGGTAGCGGCCAAGAGACCCAGTACTTC; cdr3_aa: CASSQEGSGQETQYF
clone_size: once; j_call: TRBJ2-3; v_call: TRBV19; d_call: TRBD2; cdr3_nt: TGTGCCAGCCGAGGGACTAGCGGGAGGGTAGATACGCAGTATTTT; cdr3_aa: CASRGTSGRVDTQYF
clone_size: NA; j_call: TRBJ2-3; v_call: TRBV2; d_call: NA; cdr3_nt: TGTGCCAGCAGTGAACAGCTAGCCCCCACAGATACGCAGTATTTT; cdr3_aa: CASSEQLAPTDTQYF
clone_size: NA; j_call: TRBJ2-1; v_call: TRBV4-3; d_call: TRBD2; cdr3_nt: TGCGCCAGCAGCCAAGTAGCGCGGGGGGGACCCTACAATGAGCAGTTCTTC; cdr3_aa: CASSQVARGGPYNEQFF
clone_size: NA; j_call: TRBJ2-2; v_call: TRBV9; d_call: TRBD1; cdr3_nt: TGTGCCAGCAGCGTAGGACCGGGACAGGGGGCGCGATACGGCACCGGGGAGCTGTTTTTT; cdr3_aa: CASSVGPGQGARYGTGELFF
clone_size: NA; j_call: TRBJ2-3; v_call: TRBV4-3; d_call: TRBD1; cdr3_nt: TGCGCCAGCAGCCAAGTATGGGGACAGGGGACAGATACGCAGTATTTT; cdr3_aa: CASSQVWGQGTDTQYF
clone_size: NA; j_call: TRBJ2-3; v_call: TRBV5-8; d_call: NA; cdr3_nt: TGTGCCAGCAGCTTGTGGGCTAGTGGAGATACGCAGTATTTT; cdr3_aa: CASSLWASGDTQYF
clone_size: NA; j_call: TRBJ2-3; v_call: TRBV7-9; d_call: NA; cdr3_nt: TGTGCCAGCAGCTCTTGGACTGGTTACACAGATACGCAGTATTTT; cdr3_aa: CASSSWTGYTDTQYF
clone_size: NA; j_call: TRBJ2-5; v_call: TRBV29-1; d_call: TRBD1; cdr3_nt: TGCAGCGTTGAAGGGGGACAGCAAGAGACCCAGTACTTC; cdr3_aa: CSVEGGQQETQYF
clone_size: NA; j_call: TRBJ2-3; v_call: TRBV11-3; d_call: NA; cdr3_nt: TGTGCCAGCAGCCCTCAGGGAGATACGCAGTATTTT; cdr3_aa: CASSPQGDTQYF
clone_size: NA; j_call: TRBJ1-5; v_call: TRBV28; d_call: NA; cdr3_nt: TGTGCCAGCAGAACGATAGGTACCCAGCATTTT; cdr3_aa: CASRTIGTQHF
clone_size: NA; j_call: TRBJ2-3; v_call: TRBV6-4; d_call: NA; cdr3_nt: TGTGCCAGCAGTGACGGAGGCACAGATACGCAGTATTTT; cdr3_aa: CASSDGGTDTQYF
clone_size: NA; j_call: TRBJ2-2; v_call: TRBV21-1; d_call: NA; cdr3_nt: TGTGCCAGCAGGGACGAACGGCAGACGAACACCGGGGAGCTGTTTTTT; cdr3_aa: CASRDERQTNTGELFF
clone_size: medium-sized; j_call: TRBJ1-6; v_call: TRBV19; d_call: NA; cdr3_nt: TGTGCCAGTAGTATGAATGGTAATTCACCCCTCCACTTT; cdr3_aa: CASSMNGNSPLHF
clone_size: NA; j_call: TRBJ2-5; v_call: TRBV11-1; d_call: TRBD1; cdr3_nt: TGTGCCAGCAGCGTAAGCAGGGGGCGGGAAGAGACCCAGTACTTC; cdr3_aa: CASSVSRGREETQYF
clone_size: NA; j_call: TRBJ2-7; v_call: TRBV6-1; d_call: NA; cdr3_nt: TGTGCCTACTCAAGACCGGATGGTATCTCCTACGAGCAGTACTTC; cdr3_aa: CAYSRPDGISYEQYF
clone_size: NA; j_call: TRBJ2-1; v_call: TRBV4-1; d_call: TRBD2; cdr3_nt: TGCGCCAGCAGCCAACCCAGCGGGAGGGCCAATACGAATGAGCAGTTCTTC; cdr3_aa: CASSQPSGRANTNEQFF
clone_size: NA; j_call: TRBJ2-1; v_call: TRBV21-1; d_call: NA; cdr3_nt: TGTGCCAGCAGCAAAGCTCACAGGGGGTATCTTGAGCAGTTCTTC; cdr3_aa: CASSKAHRGYLEQFF
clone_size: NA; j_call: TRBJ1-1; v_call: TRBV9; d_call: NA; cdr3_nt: TGTGCCAGCAGCGTAGGAATTTCGGGGGGACCGAACACTGAAGCTTTCTTT; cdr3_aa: CASSVGISGGPNTEAFF
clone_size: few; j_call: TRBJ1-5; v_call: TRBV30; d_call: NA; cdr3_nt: TGTGCCTGGAGTACGCGCAGGGGTAATCAGCCCCAGCATTTT; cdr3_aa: CAWSTRRGNQPQHF
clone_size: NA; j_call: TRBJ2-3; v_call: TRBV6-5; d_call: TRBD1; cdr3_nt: TGTGCCAGCAGTTACTTAGGGGGCCCCACAGATACGCAGTATTTT; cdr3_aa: CASSYLGGPTDTQYF
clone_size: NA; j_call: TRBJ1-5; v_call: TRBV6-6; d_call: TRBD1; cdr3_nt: TGTGCCAGCACAGGGACAGGGGCTTATAGCAATCAGCCCCAGCATTTT; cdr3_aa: CASTGTGAYSNQPQHF
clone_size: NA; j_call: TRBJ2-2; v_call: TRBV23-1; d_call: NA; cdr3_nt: TGCGCCAGCAGCCACCGTCTAGTTTCCGGGGAGCTGTTTTTT; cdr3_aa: CASSHRLVSGELFF
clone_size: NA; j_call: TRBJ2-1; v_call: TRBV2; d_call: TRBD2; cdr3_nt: TGTGCCAGCAGTGAAGGAGCGGGGGGCCCCAGGGAGCAGTTCTTC; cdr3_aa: CASSEGAGGPREQFF
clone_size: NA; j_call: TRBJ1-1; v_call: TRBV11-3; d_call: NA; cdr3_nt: TGTGCCAGCAGCTCCTCAGGGGATGGTCAAGCTTTCTTT; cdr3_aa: CASSSSGDGQAFF
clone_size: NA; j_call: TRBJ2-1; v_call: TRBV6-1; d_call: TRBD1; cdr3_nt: TGTGCCAGCAGTGAACTACAGGGGGTGGGTGAGCAGTTCTTC; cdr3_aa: CASSELQGVGEQFF
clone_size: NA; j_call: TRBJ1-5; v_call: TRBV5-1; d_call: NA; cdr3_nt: TGCGCCAGCAGCCCGGGACCTCTCGGTCAGCCCCAGCATTTT; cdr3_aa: CASSPGPLGQPQHF